A single sample is the source of the 15 T cell receptor beta chains below, sequenced in a study of T-cell reconstitution after alpha-beta-depleted transplantation in children. Unique molecular identifiers were incorporated when the TCRbeta library was constructed. TCRdb used MiXCR to reprocess the PCR reads, holding one entry per CDR3 protein. The table shows 60,000 to 100,000 distinct CDR3 sequences, with roughly 20% occurring only once. This material consisted of PBMCs, mostly from graft donor cells, taken 360 days after TCRalphabeta/CD19-depleted stem cell transplant. Source of these receptors: a male patient between 2 and 10 years old who had a stem cell transplant for acute lymphoblastic leukemia, so the T cells may come from the graft donor.

There are many counts of this clonotype. This chain links TRBV5-1 with TRBJ2-2; unclear D gene. The germline V and J ends were trimmed by 5 bases and 6 bases, with 11 bases remaining between them. The CDR3 runs 13 residues. Germline V gene data show CDR1 as SGHRS and CDR2 as YFSETQ. The CDR3 DNA sequence: TGCGCCAGCAGGGCCGTACTCGCCGGGGAGCTGTTTTTT. Amino acids: CASRAVLAGELFF.

The rearrangement uses TRBV10-3 and TRBJ2-3, with D perhaps TRBD1 or TRBD2 (5 bases each). The V gene lost 5 bases and the J gene lost 0 bases, with 15 bases spanning the gap. The CDR3 is made up of 16 amino acids. Germline values: CDR1 ENHRY, CDR2 SYGVKD. The CDR3, as DNA: TGTGCCATCAGTACGGGACGCCCGGGAAGCACAGATACGCAGTATTTT. This gives the protein CAISTGRPGSTDTQYF.

The sample holds a few counts of this clonotype. V gene TRBV4-1 combines with J gene TRBJ2-6, with TRBD2 as a possible D gene (6 bases). The CDR3 covers 18 residues. The germline V and J ends were trimmed by 0 bases and 0 bases, with 12 bases remaining between them. In germline, CDR1 is MGHRA, CDR2 YSYEKL. The CDR3 spells CASSQDRGLSSGANVLTF. DNA of the CDR3: TGCGCCAGCAGCCAAGACCGGGGACTGAGCTCTGGGGCCAACGTCCTGACTTTC.

This clonotype was seen only a few times. The chain couples TRBV7-9 to TRBJ2-6; D gene ambiguous. V lost 3 bases to trimming and J lost 0 bases, with 15 bases between them. The CDR3 extends over 18 amino acids. Germline-derived CDR1 and CDR2 are SEHNR and FQNEAQ (reference sequence). For the CDR3, the DNA is TGTGCCAGCAGCTTTAGGAGCCTGTTAGGCTCTGGGGCCAACGTCCTGACTTTC. Its protein product is CASSFRSLLGSGANVLTF.

The V call is TRBV7-8, the J call TRBJ2-1; 10 nucleotides agree with TRBD2. CDR3 length: 15 amino acids. Per germline, CDR1 SGHVS and CDR2 FQNEAQ. Trimming removed 5 bases from V and 7 bases from J; junction bases left unmatched: 8. CDR3 nucleotides: TGTGCCAGCAGCCTACTAGCGGGAAGGATGAATGAGCAGTTCTTC. Its translation is CASSLLAGRMNEQFF.

The chain couples TRBV4-1 to TRBJ2-7, with D perhaps TRBD2 (6 bases). There are 15 residues in the CDR3. Germline V gives CDR1 MGHRA, CDR2 YSYEKL. V was shortened by 1 base and J by 1 base, with 11 bases between the two germline ends. Here the CDR3 DNA reads TGCGCCAGCAGCCAAGGTGCGGGACCGTCCTACGAGCAGTACTTC. Amino acid sequence: CASSQGAGPSYEQYF.

The chain links TRBV24-1 to TRBJ2-1; 10 bases are a match to TRBD2. Trimming at V came to 7 bases and at J to 4 bases, leaving 6 bases not matched to a gene. This CDR3 comprises 15 residues. CDR1 is KGHDR and CDR2 is SFDVKD in the germline V gene. This chain's CDR3 is CATSHGTSAYNEQFF. CDR3 coding DNA: TGTGCCACCAGCCACGGGACTAGCGCGTACAATGAGCAGTTCTTC.

CDR3 bases: TGTGCCAGCAGTTACACCTGGGGGGATTATATGGAAGAGCAGTACTTC. This encodes CASSYTWGDYMEEQYF. V is TRBV6-5 and J is TRBJ2-7; perhaps TRBD2 as D (6 bases). The CDR3 is 16 amino acids. V was shortened by 2 bases and J by 7 bases, with 21 bases between the two germline ends. CDR1 is MNHEY and CDR2 is SVGAGI in the germline V gene.

This clonotype has more than one count but fewer than ten. V and J are TRBV4-1 and TRBJ2-1; 7 bases agree with TRBD1. J was trimmed by 4 bases and V by 9 bases; bases with no gene match: 3. Germline V gene lookup returns CDR1 MGHRA and CDR2 YSYEKL. The CDR3 runs to 12 residues. The CDR3 bases are TGCGCCAGAGGGGGCGGGTACAATGAGCAGTTCTTC. This sequence encodes CARGGGYNEQFF.

This clonotype was counted at least ten times. The chain recombines TRBV29-1 with TRBJ2-1, with D maybe TRBD1 (6 bases). Trimming took off 7 bases at V and 1 base at J, with 8 bases between the two ends. CDR1 SQVTM and CDR2 ANQGSEA come from the germline V gene. The CDR3 extends over 12 amino acids. CDR3 in amino acids: CSAGQSYNEQFF. The CDR3, as DNA: TGCAGCGCCGGACAGTCCTACAATGAGCAGTTCTTC.

This clonotype was seen a few times. The chain employs TRBV12-5 and TRBJ2-5; maybe TRBD1 (6 bases). CDR1 is LGHNT and CDR2 is FRNRAP in the germline V gene. The CDR3 covers 13 residues. Trimming stripped 6 bases from V and 5 bases from J, with 13 bases between. In DNA form, the CDR3 reads TGTGCTAGTGGCCAGGGGTCAGGGGAGACCCAGTACTTC. Translation: CASGQGSGETQYF.

This sequence joins TRBV11-1 and TRBJ2-7; either TRBD1 or TRBD2 may fit D (8 bases each). V shed 5 bases and J shed 2 bases, with 25 bases lying between them. This CDR3 comprises 18 residues. The germline V gene has CDR1 SGHAT and CDR2 FQDESV (reference sequence). This CDR3 is CASSLQGGISGTTYEQYF. The CDR3 DNA reads TGTGCCAGCAGCCTACAGGGGGGCATTAGCGGGACTACCTACGAGCAGTACTTC.

This chain connects TRBV12-3 or TRBV12-4 to TRBJ2-7; D not resolved. Between the trimmed V and J ends, which lost 4 bases and 3 bases, there was a span of 16 bases. This CDR3 is built from 15 residues. Here the CDR3 DNA reads TGTGCCAGCAGTTACAAAGGCGTGTCTATCTACGAGCAGTACTTC. This encodes CASSYKGVSIYEQYF.

CDR3 nucleotide sequence: TGTGCCAGCAGCGTTCGGGCGGGATGGGTCTACGAGCAGTACTTC. Translated, it gives CASSVRAGWVYEQYF. The rearrangement links TRBV9 to TRBJ2-7, with a possible D match to TRBD2 (6 bases). In germline, CDR1 is SGDLS, CDR2 YYNGEE. V lost 2 bases and J 3 bases, leaving 15 bases between the germline ends. This CDR3 has 15 amino acids. The entire variable domain, with the rest obtained from reference TRBV9 and TRBJ2-7, is as follows: DSGVTQTPKHLITATGQRVTLRCSPRSGDLSVYWYQQSLDQGLQFLIQYYNGEERAKGNILERFSAQQFPDLHSELNLSSLELGDSALYFCASSVRAGWVYEQYFGPGTRLTVT.

This clonotype was counted many times. The J gene is TRBJ2-1, the V gene TRBV5-1, with TRBD2 matching over 12 bases. The CDR3 spans 15 residues. Germline V lookup: CDR1 SGHRS, CDR2 YFSETQ. The J segment lost 7 bases and the V segment lost 7 bases, leaving 9 bases of the junction unmatched. The CDR3 here is CASEASGRALNEQFF. CDR3 bases: TGCGCCAGCGAGGCTAGCGGGAGGGCCTTGAATGAGCAGTTCTTC.